This T cell receptor (beta chain) was sequenced during a study of cytotoxic CD8 clonotypes in ibrutinib-treated CLL. In germline, CDR1 is SGHTA, CDR2 FQGNSA. The CDR3 runs to 15 residues. Between the trimmed V and J ends, which lost 1 base and 4 bases, there was a span of 13 bases. Depth targeted 1 in 200,000 to 1 in 1 million T cells, averaging approximately 10x coverage per clonotype. The protocol was immunoSEQ multiplex PCR, while the TCRdb copy is restricted to in-frame clones and leaves out a portion. The table has approximately 300,000 clones, about 80% seen once. The chain carries TRBV7-2 and TRBJ2-5; D perhaps matches TRBD2 (5 bases). The sequencing here drew on PBMCs, taken before ibrutinib treatment. The clonotype comes from a human donor with chronic lymphocytic leukemia. In nucleotides, the CDR3 is TGTGCCAGCAGCTTAGAGCTAGTGGGAGCAGAGACCCAGTACTTC. It yields the protein CASSLELVGAETQYF.